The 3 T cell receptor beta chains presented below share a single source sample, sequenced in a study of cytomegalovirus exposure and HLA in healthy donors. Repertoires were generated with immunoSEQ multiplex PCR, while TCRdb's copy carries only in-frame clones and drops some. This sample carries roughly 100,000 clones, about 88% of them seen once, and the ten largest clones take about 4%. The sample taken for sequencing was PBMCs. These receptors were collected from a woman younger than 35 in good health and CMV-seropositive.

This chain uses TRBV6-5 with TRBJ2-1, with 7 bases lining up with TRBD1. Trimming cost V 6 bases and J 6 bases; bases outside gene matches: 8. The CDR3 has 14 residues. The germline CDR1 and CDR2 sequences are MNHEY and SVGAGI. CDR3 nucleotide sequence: TGTGCCAGCAGGGGACGACAGGGCGTCAATGAGCAGTTCTTC. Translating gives CASRGRQGVNEQFF.

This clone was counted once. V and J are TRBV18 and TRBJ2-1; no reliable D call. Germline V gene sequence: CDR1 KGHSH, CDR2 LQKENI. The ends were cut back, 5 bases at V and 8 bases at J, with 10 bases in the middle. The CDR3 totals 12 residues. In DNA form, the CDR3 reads TGTGCCAGCTCAGCCAGCAGCGATGAGCAGTTCTTC. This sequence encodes CASSASSDEQFF.

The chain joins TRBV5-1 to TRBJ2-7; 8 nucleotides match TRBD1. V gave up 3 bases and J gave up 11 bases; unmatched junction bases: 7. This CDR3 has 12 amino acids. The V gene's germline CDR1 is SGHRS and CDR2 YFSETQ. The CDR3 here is CASSSTGGGEYF. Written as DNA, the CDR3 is TGCGCCAGCAGCTCCACAGGGGGTGGTGAGTACTTC.